This T cell receptor (beta chain) was sequenced in a study of blood T cell repertoires in COVID-19. Overall study: Acute and convalescent COVID-19 specimens originated in the United States, Italy and Spain. Nucleic acid was either cDNA or gDNA, and it came from T cells, B-cell-depleted T cells, or PBMCs.

As originally analysed: Reference gene primer amplification yielded estimated nucleated cell counts. Measured with immunoSEQ multiplex PCR; TCRdb has only the in-frame clones, and not every one. For V, J and clone size, that table is used; D and trimming come from the DNA. There are about 190,000 clones in the sample; 70% to 90% occur only once, and about 2% lies in the top ten. Germline V gene sequence: CDR1 SGHRS, CDR2 YFSETQ. The length of the CDR3 is 11 residues. V was trimmed by 0 bases and J by 14 bases, leaving 11 bases between them. This clonotype was sampled from an older man with active or convalescent COVID-19. Sequencing used peripheral blood. This chain links TRBV5-1 with TRBJ1-1; D call uncertain. CDR3 DNA: TGCGCCAGCAGCTTGGCCGATGAGGAGTTCTTT. Its protein is CASSLADEEFF.